These 30 T cell receptor beta chains share one sample of origin, sequenced in a study of CD8+ T cells in alopecia areata. Isolated RNA was reverse transcribed into cDNA used as the sequencing template. The data were produced by immunoSEQ multiplex PCR, yet TCRdb's version contains in-frame clones alone and is incomplete. Of approximately 13,000 clones in the sample, approximately 57% were seen once. From alopecia areata patients, lesional scalp punch biopsies and peripheral blood were collected. Sample: skin. These receptors were obtained from a human donor with alopecia areata.

Remarks on this clone: Other nucleotide sequences in the sample specify the same CDR3. CDR3 amino acids: CASSRGQGTEAFF. In nucleotides, the CDR3 is TGTGCCAGCAGCCGAGGACAGGGCACTGAAGCTTTCTTT. The J gene is TRBJ1-1, the V gene TRBV7-3; 8 bases fit TRBD1. CDR1 is SGHTA, CDR2 FQGTGA, per germline. The V segment lost 5 bases and the J segment 4 bases; nucleotides outside the gene matches: 3. The length of the CDR3 is 13 residues.

This chain links TRBV4-3 with TRBJ2-1; tentative D call: TRBD1 (6 bases). The V end was cut by 0 bases, the J end by 6 bases, with 12 bases between. Germline values: CDR1 LGHNA, CDR2 YSLEER. CDR3 length equals 15 residues. CDR3 DNA sequence: TGCGCCAGCAGCCAAGAGTGGACAGCTAGCAATGAGCAGTTCTTC. Translation: CASSQEWTASNEQFF.

This chain uses TRBV7-2 with TRBJ2-2, with D unclear. CDR3 length: 16 amino acids. Germline values: CDR1 SGHTA, CDR2 FQGNSA. Trimming stripped 2 bases from V and 4 bases from J, with 14 bases between. DNA for the CDR3: TGTGCCAGCAGCTTAAATTCCGCCGCGGCCACCGGGGAGCTGTTTTTT. It specifies CASSLNSAAATGELFF.

This chain uses TRBV10-1 with TRBJ2-7; TRBD2 agrees at 10 bases. Germline trimming cut 8 bases from V and 6 bases from J; bases unmatched to any gene: 7. Looked up from germline, CDR1 is WNHNN and CDR2 is SYGVQD (reference sequence). This CDR3 is built from 13 residues. The CDR3 protein is CASRPAGGREQYF. CDR3 coding DNA: TGCGCCAGCCGCCCAGCGGGAGGGCGCGAGCAGTACTTC.

The V call is TRBV27, the J call TRBJ2-2; D not certain. The V gene's germline CDR1 is MNHEY and CDR2 SMNVEV (reference sequence). This CDR3 region has 16 residues. V gave up 3 bases and J gave up 3 bases, with 14 bases separating them. The CDR3 spells CASSFRVSTDTGELFF. The CDR3 bases are TGTGCCAGCAGTTTTCGGGTTTCCACGGACACCGGGGAGCTGTTTTTT.

This clone has more than one count but fewer than ten. V is TRBV10-3 and J is TRBJ1-5; D is possibly TRBD1 (5 bases). The CDR3 extends over 14 amino acids. V shed 2 bases and J shed 7 bases, with 12 bases lying between them. The germline CDR1 and CDR2 sequences are ENHRY and SYGVKD. The CDR3 is CAISEAAGRQPQHF. DNA for the CDR3: TGTGCCATCAGTGAGGCGGCAGGGCGACAGCCCCAGCATTTT.

The chain couples TRBV30 to TRBJ2-2, with a tentative D call TRBD2 (6 bases). Germline CDR1 is GTSNPN and CDR2 is SVGIG (reference sequence). Trimming took off 4 bases at V and 6 bases at J, with 15 bases between the two ends. This CDR3 has 14 amino acids. This CDR3 reads CAWNGGLIAGELFF. CDR3 nucleotides: TGTGCCTGGAATGGGGGGTTGATCGCCGGGGAGCTGTTTTTT. The full variable domain, rest sourced from reference TRBV30 and TRBJ2-2, is SQTIHQWPATLVQPVGSPLSLECTVEGTSNPNLYWYRQAAGRGLQLLFYSVGIGQISSEVPQNLSASRPQDRQFILSSKKLLLSDSGFYLCAWNGGLIAGELFFGEGSRLTVL.

This clone turned up a few times. V usage is TRBV5-5 and J usage is TRBJ2-3, with 8 bases matching TRBD1. With V trimmed by 3 bases and J by 1 base, 1 base remained unmatched. Germline V CDR1 and CDR2: SGHKS, YYEKEE (reference sequence). There are 14 residues in the CDR3. In nucleotides, the CDR3 is TGTGCCAGCAGCTGGACAGGGCGCACAGATACGCAGTATTTT. Its translation is CASSWTGRTDTQYF.

A word on this clone: The likely explanation is a read error, given a far larger clone one base away. This chain joins TRBV6-5 and TRBJ2-4; the match to TRBD2 covers 7 bases. V trimming: 6 bases; J trimming: 10 bases; junction bases outside the gene matches: 12. Germline V gene sequence: CDR1 MNHEY, CDR2 SVGAGI. The CDR3 totals 14 residues. The CDR3 region has the DNA TGTGCCAGCAGGTTGGGGGGGACGGGGAAGATTCAGTACTTC. The encoded protein is CASRLGGTGKIQYF.

V gene TRBV18 combines with J gene TRBJ1-1; TRBD1 might be the D (5 bases). V was clipped by 6 bases and J by 3 bases, with 20 bases between them. This CDR3 comprises 16 residues. The germline V gene has CDR1 KGHSH and CDR2 LQKENI. The CDR3 reads CASSPNMGRVDTEAFF. In DNA, the CDR3 is TGTGCCAGCTCTCCGAACATGGGCAGGGTGGACACTGAAGCTTTCTTT.

V gene TRBV6-6 combines with J gene TRBJ2-1, with D possibly matching TRBD2 (6 bases). The CDR3 sequence is 14 residues long. The V end was cut by 7 bases, the J end by 7 bases, with 17 bases between. Looked up from germline, CDR1 is MNHNY and CDR2 is SVGAGI (reference sequence). The chain's CDR3 is CASTAGLRENEQFF. The CDR3 coding sequence is TGTGCCAGCACCGCGGGACTCCGGGAGAATGAGCAGTTCTTC.

Only a few counts were recorded for this clone. V gene TRBV11-2 combines with J gene TRBJ2-7; D is uncertain. V was pared by 4 bases and J by 7 bases, with 11 bases between. The CDR3 extends over 12 amino acids. Germline V gene sequence: CDR1 SGHAT, CDR2 FQNNGV. CDR3 nucleotides: TGTGCCAGCAGCTCCTCTCCTGAAGAGCAGTACTTC. Encoded protein: CASSSSPEEQYF.

The V call is TRBV7-3, the J call TRBJ2-3; possible D gene TRBD1, 7 bases. The V end lost 5 bases, the J end lost 5 bases, and 14 bases lay between the germline ends. The CDR3 extends over 14 amino acids. Germline lookup yields CDR1 SGHTA and CDR2 FQGTGA. The CDR3 DNA reads as TGTGCCAGCAGCCCGCAGGGGGGTGTAGATACGCAGTATTTT. Residues: CASSPQGGVDTQYF.

The V and J genes are TRBV6-1 and TRBJ1-2; weak D call: TRBD1 (5 bases). CDR3 length: 15 amino acids. The V gene's germline CDR1 is MNHNS and CDR2 SASEGT. V gave up 7 bases and J gave up 8 bases, with 23 bases separating them. For the CDR3, the DNA is TGTGCCAGCACCTCAGGGAGAGGACTTGTCGGAGGCTACACCTTC. It translates to CASTSGRGLVGGYTF.

This chain joins TRBV18 and TRBJ2-7; weak D call: TRBD2 (6 bases). Germline CDR1 reads KGHSH; CDR2 reads LQKENI. Deletions cut 3 bases from V and 4 bases from J, with 16 bases between. The CDR3 covers 15 residues. The CDR3 DNA reads TGTGCCAGCTCACCCGGACGCCTGGAGGGGTACGAGCAGTACTTC. Its protein product is CASSPGRLEGYEQYF.

This clone appeared a few times. The rearrangement links TRBV6-1 to TRBJ2-5; D is possibly TRBD2 (5 bases). This CDR3 has 14 residues. Germline V gene sequence: CDR1 MNHNS, CDR2 SASEGT. Trimming stripped 7 bases from V and 4 bases from J, with 16 bases between. The CDR3 DNA is TGTGCCAGCACCCAAAGAGGGCGATCAGAGACCCAGTACTTC. Protein product: CASTQRGRSETQYF.

This clone was detected a few times. The chain's CDR3 is CASSLVKGGRLARLEQFF. The CDR3 DNA reads as TGTGCCAGCAGCTTAGTCAAGGGGGGGAGACTAGCGCGCCTTGAGCAGTTCTTC. The rearrangement uses TRBV7-2 and TRBJ2-1; TRBD2 agrees at 8 bases. J lost 9 bases, V lost 1 base, and 17 bases had no gene match. The germline V gene has CDR1 SGHTA and CDR2 FQGNSA. The CDR3 consists of 18 residues.

In this sample, this clone turned up once. The V and J genes are TRBV29-1 and TRBJ1-1; D not resolved. The germline CDR1 and CDR2 sequences are SQVTM and ANQGSEA. V was shortened by 4 bases and J by 0 bases, with 15 bases between the two germline ends. The CDR3 is 15 amino acids. CDR3 bases: TGCAGCGTTGCCGAGAATCCCGGGATGAACACTGAAGCTTTCTTT. Its protein is CSVAENPGMNTEAFF.

Judged by abundance, this clone is medium-sized. The gene calls are TRBV9 and TRBJ1-2, with D maybe TRBD1 (5 bases). Germline CDR1 and CDR2: SGDLS and YYNGEE. V was clipped by 4 bases and J by 8 bases, with 9 bases between them. The CDR3 has 11 amino acids. The chain's CDR3 is CASSPQGGYTF. CDR3 DNA sequence: TGTGCCAGCAGCCCCCAGGGAGGCTACACCTTC.

The chain joins TRBV6-1 to TRBJ2-5, with TRBD2 identical over 7 bases. The CDR3 covers 13 residues. Unmatched junction bases numbered 4, after V lost 4 bases and J lost 5 bases. Looked up from germline, CDR1 is MNHNS and CDR2 is SASEGT. Here the CDR3 reads CASSGAGWETQYF. CDR3 nucleotides: TGTGCCAGCAGTGGAGCGGGATGGGAGACCCAGTACTTC.

This clone was counted only a few times. CDR3: CASSLVYEQYF. The CDR3 DNA is TGTGCCAGCAGCTTAGTCTACGAGCAGTACTTC. This chain links TRBV7-2 with TRBJ2-7; no firm D call. Germline V lookup: CDR1 SGHTA, CDR2 FQGNSA. The CDR3 covers 11 residues. The germline V and J ends were trimmed by 1 base and 3 bases, with 1 base remaining between them.

V gene TRBV11-2 combines with J gene TRBJ1-2, with unresolved D. Germline lookup yields CDR1 SGHAT and CDR2 FQNNGV. The V and J ends lost 5 bases and 8 bases respectively, with 15 bases between them. This CDR3 contains 13 residues. The CDR3 DNA reads as TGTGCCAGCAGCGATGTCGGTTTGGGGGGCTACACCTTC. It specifies CASSDVGLGGYTF.

By share of the sample, this clone is medium-sized. The rearrangement uses TRBV6-6 and TRBJ2-4; 7 positions match TRBD2. The germline CDR1 and CDR2 sequences are MNHNY and SVGAGI (reference sequence). CDR3 length equals 14 residues. The V gene end was trimmed by 6 bases and the J gene end by 7 bases; junction bases not matched to a gene: 9. The CDR3 nucleotides are TGTGCCAGCAGGTTGGGGGGGACGGGGAACATTCAGTACTTC. Translation: CASRLGGTGNIQYF.

This sequence joins TRBV6-4 and TRBJ2-3; weak D call: TRBD2 (5 bases). Trimming removed 6 bases at V and 2 bases at J, with 15 bases between. The germline V gene has CDR1 MRHNA and CDR2 SNTAGT. This CDR3 contains 15 residues. The CDR3 nucleotides are TGTGCCAGCAGCGGACTGCTTAACGACACAGATACGCAGTATTTT. Translated: CASSGLLNDTDTQYF.

This clone was seen more than once but under ten times. This chain connects TRBV7-2 to TRBJ1-3, with D perhaps TRBD1 (6 bases). Germline V gene data show CDR1 as SGHTA and CDR2 as FQGNSA. The CDR3 runs 15 residues. Trimming removed 5 bases from V and 3 bases from J, with 14 bases in between. The CDR3 loop reads CASSLGGTGGNTIYF. CDR3 in DNA: TGTGCCAGCAGCCTAGGGGGAACGGGTGGAAACACCATATATTTT.

This clone appeared a few times. The V gene is TRBV7-2, the J gene TRBJ2-7; D call uncertain. CDR1 and CDR2 from the germline V gene are SGHTA and FQGNSA. This CDR3 contains 15 residues. V was clipped by 5 bases and J by 2 bases, with 16 bases between them. The CDR3 reads CASSPPAKPPYEQYF. CDR3 coding DNA: TGTGCCAGCAGCCCACCGGCAAAACCCCCCTACGAGCAGTACTTC.

The gene calls are TRBV29-1 and TRBJ1-1; D ambiguous. Germline CDR1 is SQVTM and CDR2 is ANQGSEA. The CDR3 extends over 10 amino acids. V was pared by 7 bases and J by 0 bases, with 3 bases between. CDR3 loop: CSALNTEAFF. The CDR3 DNA is TGCAGCGCCCTGAACACTGAAGCTTTCTTT.

The chain couples TRBV30 to TRBJ1-3; 10 bases line up with TRBD1. Germline values: CDR1 GTSNPN, CDR2 SVGIG (reference sequence). The CDR3 sequence is 15 residues long. With 7 bases clipped from V and 4 bases from J, the junction kept 10 bases outside the gene matches. The CDR3 sequence: CAYRPDRGRGNTIYF. The CDR3 DNA reads TGTGCCTACCGTCCGGACAGGGGGAGAGGAAACACCATATATTTT.

The chain carries TRBV12-5 and TRBJ2-4, with 9 bases that match TRBD1. The CDR3 totals 13 residues. CDR1 LGHNT and CDR2 FRNRAP come from the germline V gene. The trim removed 6 bases at V and 6 bases at J, leaving 3 bases unmatched. The DNA of the CDR3 is TGTGCTAGTGGACCGGACAGGGGAAACATTCAGTACTTC. This translates into CASGPDRGNIQYF.

The CDR3 sequence is CASSRTGSSYEQYF. DNA of the CDR3: TGTGCCAGCAGCCGGACAGGTAGCTCCTACGAGCAGTACTTC. V is TRBV7-9 and J is TRBJ2-7; 7 bases match TRBD1. This CDR3 has 14 residues. V gave up 5 bases and J gave up 0 bases; unmatched junction bases: 4. Germline CDR1 SEHNR, CDR2 FQNEAQ (reference sequence).